This T cell receptor beta chain appears in the sequencing data of a study of shared clonotypes between healthy human individuals. Produced via immunoSEQ multiplex PCR; TCRdb's table is partial and in-frame only. The sample comprises about 820,000 clones, about 91% of which are singletons, and less than 25% rests with the top ten. The naive CD8 fraction comprised CD45RO-negative cells positively selected for CCR7 and excluded terminally differentiated effector memory CD45RA+ cells. This CDR3 contains 13 residues. CDR1 is LNHDA and CDR2 is SQIVND in the germline V gene (reference sequence). The V gene end was trimmed by 5 bases and the J gene end by 3 bases; junction bases not matched to a gene: 3. With regard to this clone: Other DNA sequences in the sample encode the same CDR3.

The genes are TRBV19 and TRBJ2-7, with 8 bases matching TRBD1. Sequencing used naive CD8+ T cells sorted from blood. The receptor's source is a man aged 30 to 39 in good health. This CDR3 reads CASSSGQGYEQYF. In nucleotides, the CDR3 is TGTGCCAGTAGTTCCGGACAGGGCTACGAGCAGTACTTC.